This T cell receptor (beta chain) was identified in a study of blood T cell repertoires in COVID-19. Study-level information: Donors in the United States, Italy and Spain gave samples during acute or convalescent COVID-19. PBMCs, B-cell-depleted T cells, or T cells provided the cDNA or gDNA that made up the material.

Source study methods: Researchers report that nucleated cell counts were estimated from reference gene primer amplification. This table comes from immunoSEQ multiplex PCR, and its TCRdb copy is limited to in-frame clones, with some not included. Clonal size and the V and J genes are those of that table, whereas D and trimming came from the DNA. Among roughly 82,000 clones listed, approximately 82% were seen once. V shed 10 bases, J shed 4 bases, and the junction held 16 bases outside the gene matches. The germline gives CDR1 MDHEN, CDR2 SYDVKM. There are 17 residues in the CDR3. This TCR was recovered from a man in his sixties with acute or convalescent COVID-19. The rearrangement uses TRBV28 and TRBJ2-1; TRBD2 matches 10 bases. Sequences were obtained from peripheral blood. DNA for the CDR3: TGTGCCACCCTCGGACAGGGAGAGACTAGCGGGTACAATGAGCAGTTCTTC. It encodes CATLGQGETSGYNEQFF.